This T cell receptor beta chain was documented in a study of OX40 agonist ivuxolimab in advanced cancers. For the study at large: One patient with hepatocellular carcinoma and two with cutaneous melanoma, three in all, had partial responses.

Overall study findings and caveats: Nonresponders included some who also had low normalized T-cell clonal expansion. Partial responders receiving 0.1-3.0 mg/kg showed among the lowest clonal expansion.

As concerns this clone: Its antigen remains unknown.

The protocol was immunoSEQ multiplex PCR, while the TCRdb copy is restricted to in-frame clones and leaves out a portion. The table shows tens of thousands of clones, with nearly 90% occurring only once. Germline CDR1 and CDR2: MNHNY and SVGAGI (reference sequence). The CDR3 totals 14 residues. V lost 2 bases and J 1 base, leaving 8 bases between the germline ends. This rearrangement joins TRBV6-6 to TRBJ1-1, with D uncertain. The sequence derives from an adult with an advanced solid tumor such as melanoma, head and neck, liver or kidney cancer. The sequenced sample was CD4+ or CD8+ T cells sorted from blood, obtained in a trial of the OX40 agonist ivuxolimab. Written as DNA, the CDR3 is TGTGCCAGCAGTTACATACGGGGGAACACTGAAGCTTTCTTT. Its protein is CASSYIRGNTEAFF.